The present T cell receptor (beta chain) was sequenced within a study of PD-L1 blockade in urothelial cancer. Study-level background: Patients commenced atezolizumab at some point between 2014 and 2016, and it was given at 1,200 mg intravenously every 3 weeks. Typically, measured as a median, blood samples had about 140,000 T cells.

Metastatic or locally advanced urothelial carcinoma was present in the patients. A total of 1 to 8 samples per patient were collected pretreatment and on-treatment. V shed 1 base and J shed 0 bases, with 6 bases lying between them. The CDR3 is 13 amino acids. Germline V gene sequence: CDR1 SQVTM, CDR2 ANQGSEA. Assay: immunoSEQ multiplex PCR; the TCRdb copy retains only in-frame clones and omits some. The sample lists some 60,000 clones; 85% to 90% were seen once. The TCR originated in a middle-aged man with urothelial cancer. The material was PBMCs, obtained around atezolizumab (anti-PD-L1) treatment. The gene calls are TRBV29-1 and TRBJ1-1; D remains ambiguous. This CDR3 is CSVEVAMNTEAFF. Here the CDR3 DNA reads TGCAGCGTTGAAGTAGCCATGAACACTGAAGCTTTCTTT.